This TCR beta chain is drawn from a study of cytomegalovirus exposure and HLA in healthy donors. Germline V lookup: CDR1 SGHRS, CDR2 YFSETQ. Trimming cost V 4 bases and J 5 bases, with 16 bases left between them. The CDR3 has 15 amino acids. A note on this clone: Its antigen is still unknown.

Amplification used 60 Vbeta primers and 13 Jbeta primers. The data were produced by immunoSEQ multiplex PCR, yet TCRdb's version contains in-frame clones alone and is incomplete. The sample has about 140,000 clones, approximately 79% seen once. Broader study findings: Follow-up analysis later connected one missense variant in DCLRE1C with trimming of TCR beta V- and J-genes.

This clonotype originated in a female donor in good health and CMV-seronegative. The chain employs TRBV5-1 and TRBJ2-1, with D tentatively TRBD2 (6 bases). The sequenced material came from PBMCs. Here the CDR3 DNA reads TGCGCCAGCAGCCAGAAGGCGGGGTCCCACAATGAGCAGTTCTTC. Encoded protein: CASSQKAGSHNEQFF.